This entry lists 18 T cell receptor beta chains sequenced from one sample in a study of PD-1 blockade in classical Hodgkin lymphoma. Each and every patient relapsed after autologous stem cell transplantation, and patients got differing brentuximab vedotin exposure. Measured with immunoSEQ multiplex PCR; TCRdb has only the in-frame clones, and not every one. The repertoire holds around 43,000 clones, about three quarters seen once, with about an eighth in the top ten. The source was peripheral blood mononuclear cells (PBMCs), collected at baseline. Receptors originate from a human donor with classical Hodgkin lymphoma.

The V and J genes are TRBV5-1 and TRBJ2-1; TRBD2 matches at 7 bases. The germline CDR1 and CDR2 sequences are SGHRS and YFSETQ. V trimming: 4 bases; J trimming: 3 bases; junction bases outside the gene matches: 7. CDR3 length equals 15 residues. The CDR3, as DNA: TGCGCCAGCAGCGAAAGCGGGGATATCTACAATGAGCAGTTCTTC. It yields the protein CASSESGDIYNEQFF.

This clone was counted once. The chain joins TRBV5-1 to TRBJ2-3, with 10 bases lining up with TRBD2. The CDR3 covers 16 residues. Germline V gene data show CDR1 as SGHRS and CDR2 as YFSETQ. V shed 2 bases and J 4 bases; nucleotides not matched to a gene: 7. CDR3 region: CASSLTSGVGADTQYF. The DNA for the CDR3 is TGCGCCAGCAGCTTAACTAGCGGGGTTGGGGCAGATACGCAGTATTTT.

This clone turned up a few times. V is TRBV5-4 and J is TRBJ1-6; D gene unclear. CDR3 length: 15 residues. CDR1 is SGHNT, CDR2 YYREEE, per germline (reference sequence). Trimming cost V 5 bases and J 11 bases, with 20 bases left between them. CDR3 bases: TGTGCCAGCAGGAGCCAACTCTTCGGGGAGACACCCCTCCACTTT. Its translation: CASRSQLFGETPLHF.

V gene TRBV5-4 combines with J gene TRBJ2-3; 8 positions match TRBD2. V dropped 1 base and J dropped 3; count of bases not matched to a gene: 7. CDR3 length: 16 residues. Germline CDR1 SGHNT, CDR2 YYREEE (reference sequence). The CDR3 spells CASSLIERGWTDTQYF. The DNA for the CDR3 is TGTGCCAGCAGCTTGATCGAGCGGGGGTGGACAGATACGCAGTATTTT. Combining the CDR3 with reference TRBV5-4 and TRBJ2-3 gives the whole variable domain ETGVTQSPTHLIKTRGQQVTLRCSSQSGHNTVSWYQQALGQGPQFIFQYYREEENGRGNFPPRFSGLQFPNYSSELNVNALELDDSALYLCASSLIERGWTDTQYFGPGTRLTVL.

The V call is TRBV4-2, the J call TRBJ1-1; 8 bases match TRBD1. CDR3 length equals 15 residues. Germline trimming cut 1 base from V and 6 bases from J; bases unmatched to any gene: 7. Germline CDR1 reads LGHNA; CDR2 reads YNFKEQ. The CDR3 region has the DNA TGTGCCAGCAGCCAAGTTCAGGGGGCGAGGGCTGAAGCTTTCTTT. It codes for CASSQVQGARAEAFF.

The chain uses TRBV21-1 and TRBJ1-5; TRBD1 reflects the table's D call only, with no check against the DNA. TRBV21-1 is a known pseudogene. This CDR3 is 16 amino acids long. The CDR3 protein is CASSGQGVGANQPQHF. DNA for the CDR3: TGTGCCAGCAGCGGACAGGGAGTTGGGGCCAATCAGCCCCAGCATTTT.

The chain couples TRBV18 to TRBJ2-1, with a tentative D call TRBD2 (6 bases). The length of the CDR3 is 16 residues. Germline-derived CDR1 and CDR2 are KGHSH and LQKENI. V was cut by 0 bases and J by 2 bases, with 11 bases left in between. CDR3 residues: CASSPPVGGPYNEQFF. CDR3 sequence (DNA): TGTGCCAGCTCACCACCGGTCGGGGGACCCTACAATGAGCAGTTCTTC.

This clone was seen just once. The chain's CDR3 is CASSPARVEKLFF. The CDR3 DNA follows: TGCGCCAGCAGCCCCGCACGGGTGGAAAAACTGTTTTTT. The chain combines TRBV4-1 with TRBJ1-4; no reliable D call. CDR3 length equals 13 residues. V shed 4 bases and J shed 8 bases, with 11 bases lying between them. Per germline, CDR1 MGHRA and CDR2 YSYEKL.

J is TRBJ2-7 and V is TRBV6-1; D remains ambiguous. The CDR3 length is 13 residues. The germline V gene encodes CDR1 MNHNS and CDR2 SASEGT. Trimming removed 3 bases at V and 2 bases at J, with 8 bases between. The CDR3 sequence: CASSDMRTYEQYF. The DNA for the CDR3 is TGTGCCAGCAGTGACATGCGGACCTACGAGCAGTACTTC.

The rearrangement links TRBV11-2 to TRBJ1-1; D is possibly TRBD1 (5 bases). Germline V gives CDR1 SGHAT, CDR2 FQNNGV. Trimming cost V 5 bases and J 5 bases, with 15 bases left between them. This CDR3 has 14 residues. In DNA, the CDR3 is TGTGCCAGCAGCCCCCTCCGGGGGAGGACTGAAGCTTTCTTT. This sequence encodes CASSPLRGRTEAFF.

In its sample, this clone was seen once. This chain connects TRBV2 to TRBJ2-5; no reliable D call. This CDR3 contains 12 residues. Germline V CDR1 and CDR2: SNHLY, FYNNEI. V lost 9 bases and J 1 base, leaving 9 bases between the germline ends. CDR3 nucleotides: TGTGCCAGGGGCCCGACCCAAGAGACCCAGTACTTC. Translating gives CARGPTQETQYF.

This chain uses TRBV5-4 with TRBJ2-1; 9 nucleotides align to TRBD2. CDR1 is SGHNT and CDR2 is YYREEE in the germline V gene (reference sequence). CDR3 length equals 15 residues. Unmatched junction bases numbered 10, after V lost 4 bases and J lost 8 bases. The CDR3 bases are TGTGCCAGCAGCATAGGCGGGAGGGGGGTTGATGAGCAGTTCTTC. Protein product: CASSIGGRGVDEQFF.

The V and J genes are TRBV5-4 and TRBJ1-2; D perhaps matches TRBD1 (5 bases). This CDR3 has 15 amino acids. V lost 0 bases, J lost 4 bases, and 13 bases lay in between. Germline lookup yields CDR1 SGHNT and CDR2 YYREEE (reference sequence). Here the CDR3 reads CASSLEAGHPYGYTF. In DNA form, the CDR3 reads TGTGCCAGCAGCTTGGAGGCGGGGCACCCCTATGGCTACACCTTC. Using reference TRBV5-4 and TRBJ1-2 for the parts outside the CDR3, the full variable domain is ETGVTQSPTHLIKTRGQQVTLRCSSQSGHNTVSWYQQALGQGPQFIFQYYREEENGRGNFPPRFSGLQFPNYSSELNVNALELDDSALYLCASSLEAGHPYGYTFGSGTRLTVV.

The chain uses TRBV4-3 and TRBJ1-1, with D uncertain. This CDR3 comprises 14 residues. Trimming removed 0 bases at V and 3 bases at J, with 8 bases between. Germline CDR1 is LGHNA and CDR2 is YSLEER. CDR3 loop: CASSQEMAYTEAFF. CDR3 coding DNA: TGCGCCAGCAGCCAAGAGATGGCATACACTGAAGCTTTCTTT.

V is TRBV11-2 and J is TRBJ2-7; 8 bases match TRBD1. Germline CDR1 reads SGHAT; CDR2 reads FQNNGV. V shed 5 bases, J shed 0 bases, and the junction held 15 bases outside the gene matches. This CDR3 region has 18 residues. CDR3 amino acids: CASSPVSRDRSSSYEQYF. Written as DNA, the CDR3 is TGTGCCAGCAGCCCAGTATCCCGGGACAGGTCGAGCTCCTACGAGCAGTACTTC.

The chain recombines TRBV2 with TRBJ2-2; D gene unclear. Germline values: CDR1 SNHLY, CDR2 FYNNEI. V was clipped by 3 bases and J by 4 bases, with 15 bases between them. The CDR3 covers 16 residues. The CDR3 here is CASSDHRQIPTGELFF. In nucleotides, the CDR3 is TGTGCCAGCAGTGACCACCGGCAGATCCCCACCGGGGAGCTGTTTTTT. Combining the CDR3 with reference TRBV2 and TRBJ2-2 gives the whole variable domain EPEVTQTPSHQVTQMGQEVILRCVPISNHLYFYWYRQILGQKVEFLVSFYNNEISEKSEIFDDQFSVERPDGSNFTLKIRSTKLEDSAMYFCASSDHRQIPTGELFFGEGSRLTVL.

The V gene is TRBV10-3, the J gene TRBJ1-1; no clear D gene. Looked up from germline, CDR1 is ENHRY and CDR2 is SYGVKD. CDR3 size: 13 residues. Trimming removed 6 bases at V and 1 base at J, with 9 bases between. The DNA of the CDR3 is TGTGCCATCAGGCCGACCGAGAACACTGAAGCTTTCTTT. Encoded protein: CAIRPTENTEAFF.

The chain carries TRBV5-6 and TRBJ2-7; possibly TRBD2 for D (6 bases). V was pared by 0 bases and J by 4 bases, with 17 bases between. The germline gives CDR1 SGHDT, CDR2 YYEEEE. This CDR3 spans 16 amino acids. In DNA form, the CDR3 reads TGTGCCAGCAGCTTGGAGGGTCCGAGGAGGGCTTACGAGCAGTACTTC. Translating it yields CASSLEGPRRAYEQYF.